Sequencing of this T cell receptor beta chain was carried out in a study of CD8+CD57+ T cells in acquired aplastic anemia (dated by TCRdb to between 2017 and 2018). Background for the entire study: DNA extracted from sorted CD4+ and CD8+ cells had a mean of approximately 3.4 ug, with a range of roughly 0.17 to 30 ug. CD8+CD57+ expansion was defined as a frequency above the mean frequency observed in healthy subjects.

The CDR3 starts with the cysteine, ends with the phenylalanine, and has 13 residues. Left in the record is the CDR3 DNA by itself, 39 bases read in frame from the first base. CDR1 is given as SNHLY and CDR2 as FYNNEI, both from the germline V gene. V loses 4 bases of germline sequence and J loses 5 bases, and the interval between the two ends is 11 bases. General conclusions and limits of the study: Between patients and healthy controls, no significant difference in CD8+ Simpson's diversity was found (P=0.060). Roughly 29 CD8+ CDR3 sequences were shared between patients and controls but appeared highly expressed in patients and within their immunodominant clones.

This clonotype occurred many times. It lacks a known antigen. No clone much larger than this one lies a single base away; base qualities are absent. Flow cytometry had shown CD8+CD57+ cell expansion in the patients selected for sequencing. Every patient had a diagnosis of severe acquired aplastic anemia based on International Study of Aplastic Anemia and Agranulocytosis and Camitta criteria. No therapy had been received by the patients at the time of blood sampling. TCR repertoires of sorted CD4+ and CD8+ blood T cells from severe aplastic anemia patients and healthy subjects were deep-sequenced in the study. Patients were enrolled in the USA under clinicaltrials.gov protocols 00001620, 01623167, 00001397, 00071045, 00081523 and 00961064. Ficoll-Paque density gradient centrifugation was used to isolate peripheral blood mononuclear cells. Before DNA extraction, CD4+ and CD8+ T cells were sorted with FACS or magnetic beads.

Profiling of TCR beta VDJ combinations and CDR3 sequences used genomic DNA as the template. An Illumina HiSeq 2000 was the platform used for TCR repertoire sequencing. In the original analysis: TRBV/TRBJ rearrangement plots, CDR3 size and DJ length profiles, and Simpson's diversity index were used to assess repertoires. The most abundant DNA sequence in the deep sequencing data was taken as the immunodominant clone. CDR3 amino acid sequences were screened for sharing across subjects and compared with published repertoires and the VDJdb database. TCRdb passed the public sequencing reads through fastp at Q25 and MiXCR, retaining productive beta sequences. Here each entry gathers all rows of one CDR3 protein and keeps the most common genes and DNA. TCRdb, not the authors, supplied the V and J calls. The sample table records 450,000 to 550,000 distinct CDR3 sequences; around 33% of these occur just once. The ten largest account for around 0.82% of the sample.

The sequencing input was sorted CD4+, CD8+, or CD8+CD57+ T cells (not recorded which) from PBMCs. The rearrangement joined TRBV2 to TRBJ2-5; too little of a D gene remains to name it. This receptor was identified in a human donor with aplastic anemia. The CDR3 protein sequence reads: CASSVISRETQYF. The DNA reads TGTGCCAGCAGTGTGATCTCGCGGGAGACCCAGTACTTC. When the CDR3 is completed using the reference TRBV2 and TRBJ2-5 genes on either side, the full variable domain is EPEVTQTPSHQVTQMGQEVILRCVPISNHLYFYWYRQILGQKVEFLVSFYNNEISEKSEIFDDQFSVERPDGSNFTLKIRSTKLEDSAMYFCASSVISRETQYFGPGTRLLVL.